This TCR beta chain is drawn from a study of response to subunit inactivated influenza vaccine. TCRdb ran MiXCR on the RT-PCR reads and lists one entry per CDR3 protein. The sample lists hundreds of thousands of distinct CDR3 sequences; roughly 10% were seen once. The CDR3 covers 15 residues. V was pared by 3 bases and J by 0 bases, with 8 bases between. Germline V gene lookup returns CDR1 SNHLY and CDR2 FYNNEI. A further study also used this sample, focusing on T cells expressing NK-cell markers. That paper notes: In generating TCR beta cDNA, 5'RACE template switching with UMIs was used. It is unclear if expanded NKG2C-expressing clones target HCMV antigens.

The material sequenced was PBMCs from blood, taken on the day of vaccination. This sequence was found in a man over 45 who received an inactivated influenza vaccine. The chain recombines TRBV2 with TRBJ2-2; D tentatively reads TRBD1 or TRBD2 (5 bases each). Written as DNA, the CDR3 is TGTGCCAGCAGTGACCAGGGACCGAACACCGGGGAGCTGTTTTTT. This encodes CASSDQGPNTGELFF.